These 18 T cell receptor beta chains were all obtained from the same sample, sequenced in a study of blood T cells in healthy people across ages. Sample-barcoded 5' priming and a J-beta primer mix drove a second PCR of roughly 6 to 12 cycles. TCRdb re-called the 5' RACE reads through MiXCR, storing one row per CDR3 protein. The sample shows around 1,500,000 distinct CDR3 sequences, 42% of them seen only once. The sample taken for sequencing was blood. These TCRs come from a woman aged 18-30 years in good health.

The V gene is TRBV3-1, the J gene TRBJ2-7, with a tentative D call TRBD2 (6 bases). This CDR3 spans 15 amino acids. V was clipped by 3 bases and J by 7 bases, with 19 bases between them. CDR1 and CDR2 (germline): LGHDT, YNNKEL (reference sequence). In DNA form, the CDR3 reads TGTGCCAGCAGCCATGGGCAGCGGGCCTACAATGAGCAGTACTTC. It is translated as CASSHGQRAYNEQYF.

This clonotype was observed a handful of times. V gene TRBV27 combines with J gene TRBJ2-7, with 8 bases that match TRBD1. The V segment lost 6 bases and the J segment 4 bases; nucleotides outside the gene matches: 5. This CDR3 has 13 residues. The germline gives CDR1 MNHEY, CDR2 SMNVEV (reference sequence). CDR3 residues: CASRPGGEYEQYF. The DNA for the CDR3 is TGTGCCAGCAGGCCAGGGGGCGAATACGAGCAGTACTTC.

The genes are TRBV10-3 and TRBJ2-1, with 7 bases identical to TRBD2. The CDR3 contains 18 residues. Per the germline V gene, CDR1 is ENHRY and CDR2 is SYGVKD. Unmatched junction bases numbered 8, after V lost 0 bases and J lost 0 bases. CDR3 region: CAISESTALATSYNEQFF. The CDR3 coding sequence is TGTGCCATCAGTGAGTCCACGGCACTAGCGACCTCCTACAATGAGCAGTTCTTC.

The rearrangement uses TRBV10-3 and TRBJ2-5; D gene unclear. The germline V gene encodes CDR1 ENHRY and CDR2 SYGVKD. The CDR3 spans 13 residues. V shed 2 bases and J shed 2 bases, with 6 bases lying between them. This CDR3 is CAISEDLQETQYF. In nucleotides, the CDR3 is TGTGCCATCAGTGAGGACTTGCAAGAGACCCAGTACTTC.

This chain links TRBV27 with TRBJ2-4, with D uncertain. V lost 3 bases and J 3 bases, leaving 15 bases between the germline ends. From germline, CDR1 is MNHEY and CDR2 SMNVEV (reference sequence). The CDR3 totals 16 residues. The CDR3 here is CASSFGPGGDKNIQYF. CDR3 in DNA: TGTGCCAGCAGTTTTGGGCCCGGCGGAGACAAAAACATTCAGTACTTC.

The chain joins TRBV7-2 to TRBJ1-1, with D perhaps matching TRBD1 (6 bases). From germline, CDR1 is SGHTA and CDR2 FQGNSA. CDR3 length: 15 amino acids. The V end lost 4 bases, the J end lost 4 bases, and 16 bases lay between the germline ends. The chain's CDR3 is CASSSRRGGSTEAFF. DNA for the CDR3: TGTGCCAGCAGCTCTCGAAGGGGGGGAAGCACTGAAGCTTTCTTT.

The genes are TRBV10-2 and TRBJ2-3; 8 bases match TRBD2. Germline CDR1 and CDR2: WSHSY and SAAADI. The CDR3 contains 18 residues. Trimming took 0 bases from V and 0 from J; bases not matched to a gene: 8. The CDR3 coding sequence is TGCGCCAGCAGTGAGTCTGGGGCGGGAGGCCCGAGCACAGATACGCAGTATTTT. It translates to CASSESGAGGPSTDTQYF.

The V and J genes are TRBV12-3 or TRBV12-4 and TRBJ2-2, with a weak D call TRBD2 (6 bases). V shed 7 bases and J shed 6 bases, with 15 bases lying between them. CDR3 size: 14 residues. CDR3: CASNGDFKSGELFF. CDR3 coding DNA: TGTGCCAGCAATGGGGACTTTAAATCCGGGGAGCTGTTTTTT.

In this sample, this clonotype turned up a few times. The CDR3 protein is CSANRELAYEQYF. For the CDR3, the DNA is TGCAGTGCTAATAGGGAGCTCGCCTACGAGCAGTACTTC. The chain links TRBV20-1 to TRBJ2-7; maybe TRBD2 (5 bases). This CDR3 has 13 residues. The V gene lost 4 bases and the J gene lost 2 bases, with 12 bases spanning the gap. Germline-derived CDR1 and CDR2 are DFQATT and SNEGSKA (reference sequence).

V usage is TRBV20-1 and J usage is TRBJ2-1; TRBD2 matches 10 bases. The germline gives CDR1 DFQATT, CDR2 SNEGSKA (reference sequence). J was trimmed by 9 bases and V by 3 bases; bases with no gene match: 5. The CDR3 loop spans 13 amino acids. The CDR3 here is CSARALAGCEQFF. The CDR3, as DNA: TGCAGTGCTAGGGCACTAGCGGGGTGTGAGCAGTTCTTC.

V is TRBV6-5 and J is TRBJ2-1, with 7 bases lining up with TRBD2. The CDR3 spans 16 residues. Germline lookup yields CDR1 MNHEY and CDR2 SVGAGI. With 2 bases clipped from V and 9 bases from J, the junction kept 13 bases outside the gene matches. DNA of the CDR3: TGTGCCAGCAGTTACCCAACAACTCGCGGGAGTGGTGAGCAGTTCTTC. Translation: CASSYPTTRGSGEQFF.

This clonotype was observed many times. The rearrangement joins TRBV6-5 to TRBJ2-7; TRBD1 aligns across 7 bases. CDR1 and CDR2 from the germline V gene are MNHEY and SVGAGI. There are 12 residues in the CDR3. Trimming cost V 7 bases and J 3 bases; bases outside gene matches: 3. The CDR3 DNA follows: TGTGCCAGCAAGACAGGGAACTACGAGCAGTACTTC. Translating it yields CASKTGNYEQYF.

In this sample, this clonotype turned up a few times. V is TRBV7-9 and J is TRBJ2-7, with D perhaps matching TRBD2 (6 bases). Trimming stripped 4 bases from V and 9 bases from J, with 19 bases between. Germline loops: CDR1 SEHNR, CDR2 FQNEAQ (reference sequence). The CDR3 contains 14 residues. The DNA of the CDR3 is TGTGCCAGCAGCTCCCGGGACTTCTCAGAAGGGCAGTACTTC. Residues: CASSSRDFSEGQYF.

Remarks on this clonotype: An end of the junction does not agree with germline; a read error may underlie this. The chain carries TRBV28 and TRBJ1-1; D might be TRBD1 (5 bases). Germline V gene data show CDR1 as MDHEN and CDR2 as SYDVKM. The CDR3 length is 15 residues. The CDR3 protein is CAGSQAPGTHTEAFF. In DNA, the CDR3 is TGTGCCGGCAGTCAAGCCCCCGGGACCCACACTGAAGCTTTCTTT.

The chain is built from TRBV28 and TRBJ2-7; a weak D match, TRBD1 (6 bases). This CDR3 comprises 15 residues. The germline V and J ends were trimmed by 7 bases and 2 bases, with 18 bases remaining between them. The germline gives CDR1 MDHEN, CDR2 SYDVKM. The CDR3 DNA sequence: TGTGCCAGCATTGAAGGACAGACAAACCCCTACGAGCAGTACTTC. Its translation: CASIEGQTNPYEQYF.

The rearrangement joins TRBV6-2 or TRBV6-3 to TRBJ1-3; D not certain. This CDR3 is 13 amino acids long. V lost 11 bases and J 0 bases, leaving 11 bases between the germline ends. CDR1 and CDR2 (germline): MNHEY, SVGEGT. The CDR3 DNA is TGTGCCGGTCGATGGGCCTCTGGAAACACCATATATTTT. Translated, it gives CAGRWASGNTIYF.

Points on this clonotype: This sequence may be a read error, since a much larger clone differs from it by one base. The CDR3 spells CASTKEDLTKNIQYF. The CDR3 region has the DNA TGTGCCAGCACCAAGGAAGATTTAACCAAAAACATTCAGTACTTC. The V and J genes are TRBV6-1 and TRBJ2-4; D is undetermined. Germline-derived CDR1 and CDR2 are MNHNS and SASEGT. Trimming removed 7 bases from V and 2 bases from J, with 15 bases in between. The CDR3 has 15 residues.

This clonotype has a handful of counts. V usage is TRBV20-1 and J usage is TRBJ1-2, with 11 bases aligning to TRBD1. This CDR3 is built from 13 residues. Germline trimming cut 4 bases from V and 8 bases from J; bases unmatched to any gene: 6. CDR1 and CDR2 (germline): DFQATT, SNEGSKA (reference sequence). CDR3 in DNA: TGCAGTGCTAAGGACCGGGACAGGGGGGGCTACACCTTC. Translation: CSAKDRDRGGYTF.